These T cell receptor beta chains were read from a single sample in a study of neurological immune-mediated disorders. TCRdb analysed the 5' RACE reads with MiXCR anew, one entry per CDR3 protein. In the table there are tens of thousands of distinct CDR3 sequences, less than 5.5% of which are singletons. The sample comprised PBMCs. These receptors originate from a young man with multiple sclerosis. CDR3s leave out the opening cysteine and the closing phenylalanine or tryptophan. Fields, in order: D gene, J gene, V gene, CDR3 protein. D genes are given only for firm matches.

D gene: TRBD1
J gene: TRBJ1-2
V gene: TRBV7-9
CDR3 protein: ASSLDRDWSYGYT

D gene: TRBD1
J gene: TRBJ1-1
V gene: TRBV5-1
CDR3 protein: ASSSDTGGTEAF

D gene: NA
J gene: TRBJ2-2
V gene: TRBV27
CDR3 protein: ASSLRTLVGQGSTGELF

D gene: TRBD1
J gene: TRBJ2-3
V gene: TRBV6-1
CDR3 protein: ASSDRGGLDTQY

D gene: NA
J gene: TRBJ1-1
V gene: TRBV29-1
CDR3 protein: SVMRPLNTEAF

D gene: NA
J gene: TRBJ2-1
V gene: TRBV7-7
CDR3 protein: ASSLGIYNEQF

D gene: NA
J gene: TRBJ1-6
V gene: TRBV2
CDR3 protein: ASNAPDGVSSYNSPLH

D gene: NA
J gene: TRBJ1-1
V gene: TRBV20-1
CDR3 protein: SARSFWQGTEAF

D gene: NA
J gene: TRBJ2-2
V gene: TRBV3-1
CDR3 protein: ASSQEENTGELF

D gene: NA
J gene: TRBJ1-1
V gene: TRBV5-1
CDR3 protein: ASSFNRPSTAEAF

D gene: NA
J gene: TRBJ2-7
V gene: TRBV7-9
CDR3 protein: ASSLAQGSRSYEQY

D gene: NA
J gene: TRBJ2-5
V gene: TRBV5-6
CDR3 protein: ASTLDPTAQETQY

D gene: NA
J gene: TRBJ2-1
V gene: TRBV5-1
CDR3 protein: ASSLRDTTIDEQF

D gene: NA
J gene: TRBJ2-2
V gene: TRBV7-9
CDR3 protein: ASSLPSGGPSAGELF

D gene: NA
J gene: TRBJ1-2
V gene: TRBV7-2
CDR3 protein: ASSLRQNYGYT

D gene: TRBD2
J gene: TRBJ2-5
V gene: TRBV12-3/TRBV12-4
CDR3 protein: ASSQLAAGRGTQY

D gene: TRBD2
J gene: TRBJ2-1
V gene: TRBV12-3/TRBV12-4
CDR3 protein: ASSLRGGGASDEQF

D gene: NA
J gene: TRBJ1-1
V gene: TRBV29-1
CDR3 protein: SGDLGAKDVPEAF

D gene: NA
J gene: TRBJ2-1
V gene: TRBV6-5
CDR3 protein: ASSAGSYEQF

D gene: NA
J gene: TRBJ1-1
V gene: TRBV11-1
CDR3 protein: ASSRLVKGRGDTEAF

D gene: NA
J gene: TRBJ2-3
V gene: TRBV7-6
CDR3 protein: ASSLGGVRGLRGDTQY

D gene: NA
J gene: TRBJ1-1
V gene: TRBV12-3/TRBV12-4
CDR3 protein: ASSIRFMNTEAF

D gene: NA
J gene: TRBJ1-4
V gene: TRBV11-2
CDR3 protein: ASSLWAGLNEKLF

D gene: NA
J gene: TRBJ2-3
V gene: TRBV25-1
CDR3 protein: AIGISDTQY

D gene: TRBD1
J gene: TRBJ1-1
V gene: TRBV7-9
CDR3 protein: ASSLFGQGDEAF

D gene: NA
J gene: TRBJ1-2
V gene: TRBV7-3
CDR3 protein: ASSPTGRGDYGYT

D gene: NA
J gene: TRBJ1-2
V gene: TRBV12-3/TRBV12-4
CDR3 protein: ASSPPGGAGGYT

D gene: TRBD1
J gene: TRBJ2-5
V gene: TRBV5-5
CDR3 protein: ASSRRAGGEETQY

D gene: NA
J gene: TRBJ2-3
V gene: TRBV6-5
CDR3 protein: ASSYSIYGGTSTDTQY

D gene: TRBD1
J gene: TRBJ2-3
V gene: TRBV5-1
CDR3 protein: ASSPRDRGVDTQY

D gene: NA
J gene: TRBJ1-2
V gene: TRBV5-1
CDR3 protein: ASSLARTDYGYT